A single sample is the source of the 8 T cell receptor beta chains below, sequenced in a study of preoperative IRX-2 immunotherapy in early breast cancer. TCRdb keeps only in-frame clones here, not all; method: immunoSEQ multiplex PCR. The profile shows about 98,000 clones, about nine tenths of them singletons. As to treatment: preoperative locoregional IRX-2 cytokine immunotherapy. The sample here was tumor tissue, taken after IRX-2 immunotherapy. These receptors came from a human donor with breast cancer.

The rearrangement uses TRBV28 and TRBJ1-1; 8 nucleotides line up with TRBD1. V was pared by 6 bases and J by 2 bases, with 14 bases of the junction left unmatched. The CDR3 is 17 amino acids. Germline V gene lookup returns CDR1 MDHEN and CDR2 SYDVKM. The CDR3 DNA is TGTGCCAGCAGCCCTTCCGGGACAGGAATTGGTAACACTGAAGCTTTCTTT. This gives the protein CASSPSGTGIGNTEAFF. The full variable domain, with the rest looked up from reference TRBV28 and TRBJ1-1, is DVKVTQSSRYLVKRTGEKVFLECVQDMDHENMFWYRQDPGLGLRLIYFSYDVKMKEKGDIPEGYSVSREKKERFSLILESASTNQTSMYLCASSPSGTGIGNTEAFFGQGTRLTVV.

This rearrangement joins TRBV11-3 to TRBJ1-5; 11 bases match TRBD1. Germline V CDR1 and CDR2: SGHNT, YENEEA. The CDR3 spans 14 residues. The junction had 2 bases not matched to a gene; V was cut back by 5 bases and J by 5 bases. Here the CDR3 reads CASSRDRGYQPQHF. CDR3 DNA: TGTGCCAGCAGCCGGGACAGGGGGTATCAGCCCCAGCATTTT.

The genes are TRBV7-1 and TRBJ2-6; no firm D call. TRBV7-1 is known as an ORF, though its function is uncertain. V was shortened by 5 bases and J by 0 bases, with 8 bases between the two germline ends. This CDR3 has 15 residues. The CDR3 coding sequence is TGTGCCAGCAGCACTCAGCGCTCTGGGGCCAACGTCCTGACTTTC. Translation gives CASSTQRSGANVLTF.

Written as DNA, the CDR3 is TGTGCTAGTGGTTTGGGGGTTGGAACTGAAGCTTTCTTT. Its protein is CASGLGVGTEAFF. The chain joins TRBV12-5 to TRBJ1-1; the D is unclear. CDR1 is LGHNT, CDR2 FRNRAP, per germline. The CDR3 totals 13 residues. Trimming removed 1 base at V and 5 bases at J, with 8 bases between.

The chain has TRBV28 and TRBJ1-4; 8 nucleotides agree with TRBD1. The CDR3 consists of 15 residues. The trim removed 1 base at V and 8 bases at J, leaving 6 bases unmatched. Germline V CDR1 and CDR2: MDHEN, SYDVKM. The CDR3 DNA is TGTGCCAGCAGTTTATCCCAGGGGGCTCGGGAAAAACTGTTTTTT. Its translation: CASSLSQGAREKLFF.

This chain's CDR3 is CASNTGGRTEAFF. As DNA, the CDR3 is TGTGCCAGCAATACAGGGGGACGCACTGAAGCTTTCTTT. The chain joins TRBV9 to TRBJ1-1, with 8 bases that match TRBD1. The CDR3 length is 13 residues. V shed 6 bases, J shed 4 bases, and the junction held 5 bases outside the gene matches. Germline V gene data show CDR1 as SGDLS and CDR2 as YYNGEE. Together with reference TRBV9 and TRBJ1-1, the CDR3 gives the full variable domain: DSGVTQTPKHLITATGQRVTLRCSPRSGDLSVYWYQQSLDQGLQFLIQYYNGEERAKGNILERFSAQQFPDLHSELNLSSLELGDSALYFCASNTGGRTEAFFGQGTRLTVV.

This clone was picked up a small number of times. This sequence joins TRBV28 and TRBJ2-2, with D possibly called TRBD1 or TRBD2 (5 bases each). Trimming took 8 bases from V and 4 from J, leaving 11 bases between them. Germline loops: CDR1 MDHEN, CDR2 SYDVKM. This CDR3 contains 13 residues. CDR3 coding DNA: TGTGCCAGCCGTAGGGACCTCACCGGGGAGCTGTTTTTT. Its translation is CASRRDLTGELFF.

Here the CDR3 DNA reads TGTGCCAGTAGCCGAATCGGGACGGTCACAAATCAGCCCCAGCATTTT. It is translated as CASSRIGTVTNQPQHF. V is TRBV19 and J is TRBJ1-5, with D possibly TRBD1 on 5 matching bases. The CDR3 runs to 16 residues. The germline V gene encodes CDR1 LNHDA and CDR2 SQIVND (reference sequence). V shed 6 bases and J shed 4 bases, with 19 bases lying between them.